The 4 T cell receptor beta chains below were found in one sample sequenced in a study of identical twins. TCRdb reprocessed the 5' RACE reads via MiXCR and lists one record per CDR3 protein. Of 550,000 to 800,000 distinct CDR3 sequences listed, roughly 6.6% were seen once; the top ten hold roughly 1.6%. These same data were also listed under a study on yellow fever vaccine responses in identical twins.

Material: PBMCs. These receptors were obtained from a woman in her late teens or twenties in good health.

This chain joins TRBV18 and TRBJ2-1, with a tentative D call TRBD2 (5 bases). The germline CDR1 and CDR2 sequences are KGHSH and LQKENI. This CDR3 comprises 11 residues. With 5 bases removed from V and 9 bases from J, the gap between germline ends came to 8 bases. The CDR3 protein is CASSASGEQFF. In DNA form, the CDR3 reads TGTGCCAGCTCAGCGAGCGGTGAGCAGTTCTTC. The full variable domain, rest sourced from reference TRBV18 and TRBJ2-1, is NAGVMQNPRHLVRRRGQEARLRCSPMKGHSHVYWYRQLPEEGLKFMVYLQKENIIDESGMPKERFSAEFPKEGPSILRIQQVVRGDSAAYFCASSASGEQFFGPGTRLTVL.

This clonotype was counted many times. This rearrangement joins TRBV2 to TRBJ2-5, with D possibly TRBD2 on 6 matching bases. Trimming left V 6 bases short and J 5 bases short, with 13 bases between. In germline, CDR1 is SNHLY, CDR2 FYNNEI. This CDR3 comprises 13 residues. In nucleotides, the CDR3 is TGTGCCAGCAGCCCGACTAGATCCGAGACCCAGTACTTC. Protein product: CASSPTRSETQYF. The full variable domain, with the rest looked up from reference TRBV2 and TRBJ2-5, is EPEVTQTPSHQVTQMGQEVILRCVPISNHLYFYWYRQILGQKVEFLVSFYNNEISEKSEIFDDQFSVERPDGSNFTLKIRSTKLEDSAMYFCASSPTRSETQYFGPGTRLLVL.

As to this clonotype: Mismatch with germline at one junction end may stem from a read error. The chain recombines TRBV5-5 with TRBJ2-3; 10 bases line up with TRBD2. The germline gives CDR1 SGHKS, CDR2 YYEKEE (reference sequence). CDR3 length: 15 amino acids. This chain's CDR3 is CAISPGLAISDTQYF. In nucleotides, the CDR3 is TGTGCCATCAGCCCGGGACTAGCGATTTCAGATACGCAGTATTTT.

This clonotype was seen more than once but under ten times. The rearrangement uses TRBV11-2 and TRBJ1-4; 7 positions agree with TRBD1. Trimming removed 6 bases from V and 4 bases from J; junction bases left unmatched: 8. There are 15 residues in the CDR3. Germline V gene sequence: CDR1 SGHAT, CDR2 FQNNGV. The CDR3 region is CASRGQDGGNEKLFF. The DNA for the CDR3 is TGTGCCAGCAGAGGACAGGATGGCGGTAATGAAAAACTGTTTTTT.